These 32 T cell receptor beta chains came from one sample sequenced in a study of type 1 and type 2 diabetes patients. PCR was run on genomic DNA. Amplification of the beta chain CDR3 used 30 forward and 13 reverse multiplex primers. MiXCR was run by TCRdb on the multiplex PCR reads, yielding one entry per CDR3 protein. The top ten hold roughly 13% of the sample, which has fewer than 350,000 distinct CDR3 sequences, 45% to 60% seen once. Material: peripheral blood mononuclear cells (PBMCs). Source of these receptors: a man aged 18 to 35 with type 2 diabetes.

The chain combines TRBV20-1 with TRBJ1-2, with TRBD1 matching 7 bases. V was pared by 5 bases and J by 3 bases, with 3 bases of the junction left unmatched. Per germline, CDR1 DFQATT and CDR2 SNEGSKA (reference sequence). The CDR3 is 12 residues long. CDR3 nucleotide sequence: TGCAGTGCTGAGGGGGCTGACTATGGCTACACCTTC. Translated, it gives CSAEGADYGYTF.

The chain uses TRBV4-1 and TRBJ2-1; D gene unclear. Trimming took off 0 bases at V and 0 bases at J, with 12 bases between the two ends. This CDR3 contains 17 residues. From germline, CDR1 is MGHRA and CDR2 YSYEKL. The CDR3 sequence is CASSQDRALSSYNEQFF. The CDR3 DNA reads as TGCGCCAGCAGCCAAGATCGAGCGTTAAGCTCCTACAATGAGCAGTTCTTC.

The gene calls are TRBV2 and TRBJ1-1, with a tentative D call TRBD1 (6 bases). In germline, CDR1 is SNHLY, CDR2 FYNNEI. With 8 bases removed from V and 3 bases from J, the gap between germline ends came to 19 bases. The CDR3 sequence is 15 residues long. The CDR3 spells CASLGEGGVDTEAFF. DNA of the CDR3: TGTGCCAGCTTAGGGGAGGGGGGAGTGGACACTGAAGCTTTCTTT.

A few counts support this clonotype. The chain employs TRBV20-1 and TRBJ2-2; 7 bases are a match to TRBD1. The V segment lost 4 bases and the J segment 8 bases; nucleotides outside the gene matches: 7. The CDR3 runs to 13 residues. The germline V gene encodes CDR1 DFQATT and CDR2 SNEGSKA (reference sequence). This CDR3 is CSATRGQEGELFF. The CDR3 region has the DNA TGCAGTGCTACCCGCGGACAGGAAGGGGAGCTGTTTTTT.

This chain links TRBV7-2 with TRBJ2-7, with TRBD2 matching 11 bases. The CDR3 sequence is 17 residues long. V lost 5 bases and J lost 0; bases outside the gene matches: 9. Germline lookup yields CDR1 SGHTA and CDR2 FQGNSA. The CDR3 loop is CASSVTLAGGPSYEQYF. The CDR3 region has the DNA TGTGCCAGCAGCGTAACTTTAGCGGGAGGGCCCTCCTACGAGCAGTACTTC. Based on the CDR3 plus reference TRBV7-2 and TRBJ2-7, the full variable domain is GAGVSQSPSNKVTEKGKDVELRCDPISGHTALYWYRQSLGQGLEFLIYFQGNSAPDKSGLPSDRFSAERTGGSVSTLTIQRTQQEDSAVYLCASSVTLAGGPSYEQYFGPGTRLTVT.

This chain uses TRBV30 with TRBJ2-7; 12 bases are shared with TRBD2. Germline V gives CDR1 GTSNPN, CDR2 SVGIG (reference sequence). CDR3 size: 15 residues. Trimming cost V 2 bases and J 7 bases; bases outside gene matches: 9. As DNA, the CDR3 is TGTGCCTGGAGTCCCCGACTAGCGGGAGTAAAGGAGCAGTACTTC. Translating gives CAWSPRLAGVKEQYF.

The V gene is TRBV15, the J gene TRBJ2-1, with a weak D call TRBD1 (6 bases). Per germline, CDR1 LNHNV and CDR2 YYDKDF (reference sequence). The germline V and J ends were trimmed by 1 base and 1 base, with 8 bases remaining between them. The CDR3 is 15 residues long. The CDR3 protein is CATSRVGQSYNEQFF. The CDR3 region has the DNA TGTGCCACCAGCAGAGTCGGACAGTCCTACAATGAGCAGTTCTTC.

The chain links TRBV7-2 to TRBJ1-6, with 8 bases fitting TRBD1. The CDR3 consists of 15 residues. Looked up from germline, CDR1 is SGHTA and CDR2 is FQGNSA. V lost 3 bases and J lost 9; bases outside the gene matches: 7. CDR3 amino acids: CASSFSTGVSSPLHF. CDR3 nucleotides: TGTGCCAGCAGCTTTTCGACAGGGGTAAGTTCACCCCTCCACTTT.

This clonotype is a singleton in its sample. The rearrangement links TRBV15 to TRBJ2-1, with 13 bases matching TRBD2. V lost 0 bases, J lost 10 bases, and 9 bases stayed unmatched. This CDR3 region has 17 residues. Germline V CDR1 and CDR2: LNHNV, YYDKDF (reference sequence). The DNA for the CDR3 is TGTGCCACCAGCAGAGAAACAGGACTAGCGGGAGCGGGGGAGCAGTTCTTC. Translating it yields CATSRETGLAGAGEQFF.

As concerns this clonotype: A much larger clone differs by one base, so this may be a read error. Here the CDR3 omits its conserved ending phenylalanine or tryptophan, so a read error is the likely source. The rearrangement uses TRBV2 and TRBJ1-5; TRBD1 matches 9 bases. CDR3 length: 18 residues. Germline CDR1 SNHLY, CDR2 FYNNEI. Trimming cost V 7 bases and J 0 bases; bases outside gene matches: 13. CDR3 sequence: CASTLHSGTGNSNQPQHS. The CDR3 DNA sequence: TGTGCCAGCACCCTTCACTCCGGGACAGGGAATAGCAATCAGCCCCAGCATTCT.

Worth noting for this clonotype: The junction differs from germline at one of its ends, possibly a read error. The chain links TRBV19 to TRBJ2-3; 10 nucleotides match TRBD2. In germline, CDR1 is LNHDA, CDR2 SQIVND (reference sequence). This CDR3 spans 17 amino acids. CDR3 coding DNA: TGCGCCAGCAGTGAGGTAGTAGCGAGCGGGAGGGCAGATACGCAGTATTTT. This sequence encodes CASSEVVASGRADTQYF.

Concerning this clonotype: Given a much more abundant clone one base away, this may be a read error. This sequence joins TRBV25-1 and TRBJ2-1, with D unresolved. Germline values: CDR1 MGHDK, CDR2 SYGVNS. The CDR3 has 11 residues. This CDR3 reads CASSIYNEQLF. CDR3 nucleotide sequence: TGTGCCAGCAGCATCTACAATGAGCAGCTCTTC.

This clonotype has just a few counts. The chain links TRBV7-2 to TRBJ2-1; D not resolved. The V end was cut by 5 bases, the J end by 7 bases, with 27 bases between. In germline, CDR1 is SGHTA, CDR2 FQGNSA. The CDR3 is 18 residues long. The CDR3 bases are TGTGCCAGCAGCCGTAAAATACCAAGTGGGTGGGGAATTAATGAGCAGTTCTTC. This gives the protein CASSRKIPSGWGINEQFF.

This sequence joins TRBV15 and TRBJ1-4; no clear D gene. CDR1 and CDR2 (germline): LNHNV, YYDKDF (reference sequence). V gave up 4 bases and J gave up 7 bases, with 13 bases separating them. CDR3 size: 14 residues. CDR3 DNA: TGTGCCACCAGCAAGAGTGGGTTCTGTGAAAAACTGTTTTTT. This codes for CATSKSGFCEKLFF.

The chain joins TRBV29-1 to TRBJ1-2; D perhaps matches TRBD1 (5 bases). Germline V gene data show CDR1 as SQVTM and CDR2 as ANQGSEA. The CDR3 has 15 amino acids. Trimming stripped 1 base from V and 1 base from J, with 13 bases between. DNA of the CDR3: TGCAGCGTTGAAGCTAGGGACGGCCGTAACTATGGCTACACCTTC. It codes for CSVEARDGRNYGYTF.

As regards this clonotype: Relative to the germline gene, one junction end is altered; a read error may explain this. The V gene is TRBV30, the J gene TRBJ2-7; possibly TRBD1 or TRBD2 for D (6 bases each). Germline lookup yields CDR1 GTSNPN and CDR2 SVGIG (reference sequence). This CDR3 has 12 amino acids. The CDR3 loop reads CAWSHGGYKQYF. The CDR3 DNA sequence: TGTGCCTGGAGTCACGGGGGCTACAAGCAGTACTTC.

The chain combines TRBV19 with TRBJ1-1; D might be TRBD1 (6 bases). Germline CDR1 is LNHDA and CDR2 is SQIVND (reference sequence). The CDR3 length is 11 residues. Trimming cost V 5 bases and J 7 bases, with 8 bases left between them. CDR3 coding DNA: TGTGCCAGTAGTCGACAGGTTGAAGCTTTCTTT. Its translation is CASSRQVEAFF.

A remark on this clonotype: The missing conserved phenylalanine or tryptophan at the end of this CDR3 makes a read error likely. The rearrangement joins TRBV2 to TRBJ2-1; 8 nucleotides line up with TRBD2. The CDR3 extends over 16 amino acids. The germline CDR1 and CDR2 sequences are SNHLY and FYNNEI. Losses at the gene ends were 6 bases for V and 8 bases for J; bases not matched to a gene: 15. CDR3 in DNA: TGTGCCAGCAGATTTTCAGGGACTAGGGAGTTCGATGAGCAGTTCCTC. Translation: CASRFSGTREFDEQFL.

Many counts were recorded for this clonotype. This chain uses TRBV24-1 with TRBJ2-5; D may be TRBD1 (5 bases). The CDR3 covers 13 residues. In germline, CDR1 is KGHDR, CDR2 SFDVKD. V was shortened by 4 bases and J by 7 bases, with 12 bases between the two germline ends. The DNA of the CDR3 is TGTGCCACCAGTGAGGACACACTCGGGACCCAGTACTTC. This gives the protein CATSEDTLGTQYF.

V is TRBV20-1 and J is TRBJ2-2; D remains unclear. The CDR3 covers 14 residues. The germline V gene encodes CDR1 DFQATT and CDR2 SNEGSKA (reference sequence). V was shortened by 3 bases and J by 0 bases, with 8 bases between the two germline ends. CDR3 sequence (DNA): TGCAGTGCTAGTTTTGGTTCGAACACCGGGGAGCTGTTTTTT. Translated: CSASFGSNTGELFF.

Remarks on this clonotype: Compared with germline, one end of the junction differs, possibly owing to a read error. The chain employs TRBV10-2 and TRBJ2-2; the match to TRBD2 covers 7 bases. The germline V gene encodes CDR1 WSHSY and CDR2 SAAADI. The CDR3 runs to 13 residues. The CDR3 sequence: CASRAGDTGELFF. CDR3 in DNA: TGTGCCAGCAGGGCGGGGGACACCGGGGAGCTGTTTTTT.

V and J are TRBV19 and TRBJ1-5, with D hard to call. This CDR3 has 15 residues. Per the germline V gene, CDR1 is LNHDA and CDR2 is SQIVND (reference sequence). V dropped 5 bases and J dropped 2 bases, with 13 bases sitting between them. CDR3 amino acids: CASSSRAGGNQPQHF. CDR3 coding DNA: TGTGCCAGTAGTTCTAGGGCAGGAGGCAATCAGCCCCAGCATTTT.

This chain uses TRBV27 with TRBJ2-3; D may match TRBD1 or TRBD2 (5 bases each). The germline V and J ends were trimmed by 2 bases and 0 bases, with 9 bases remaining between them. The length of the CDR3 is 15 residues. Germline V CDR1 and CDR2: MNHEY, SMNVEV (reference sequence). CDR3 sequence: CASSLNWDSTDTQYF. As DNA, the CDR3 is TGTGCCAGCAGTTTAAACTGGGACAGCACAGATACGCAGTATTTT.

This clonotype was counted between two and nine times. This chain links TRBV4-2 with TRBJ1-1, with 7 bases lining up with TRBD1. The ends lost 5 bases at V and 0 bases at J; junction bases unmatched: 12. The germline gives CDR1 LGHNA, CDR2 YNFKEQ. This CDR3 contains 17 residues. The CDR3 spells CASSEIGTAGMNTEAFF. CDR3 nucleotides: TGTGCCAGCAGCGAAATAGGGACAGCAGGAATGAACACTGAAGCTTTCTTT.

J is TRBJ1-1 and V is TRBV20-1, with 9 positions matching TRBD1. CDR3 size: 13 residues. CDR1 and CDR2 (germline): DFQATT, SNEGSKA (reference sequence). V gave up 6 bases and J gave up 4 bases; unmatched junction bases: 6. The CDR3 sequence is CSAKTGGSTEAFF. The CDR3 coding sequence is TGCAGTGCCAAGACAGGGGGGAGCACTGAAGCTTTCTTT.

Remarks on this clonotype: One base away lies a much larger clone, so this may be a sequencing read error. The chain couples TRBV20-1 to TRBJ1-1, with TRBD1 as a possible D gene (5 bases). CDR3 length: 12 amino acids. Germline CDR1 DFQATT, CDR2 SNEGSKA (reference sequence). For the CDR3, the DNA is TGCAGTGCTAGTCGGGGGAACACTGAAGCTATCTTT. Protein: CSASRGNTEAIF.

This clonotype was counted once. The gene calls are TRBV9 and TRBJ2-7; D is possibly TRBD2 (6 bases). Germline V gene lookup returns CDR1 SGDLS and CDR2 YYNGEE. This CDR3 has 16 residues. Trimming removed 1 base from V and 5 bases from J, with 19 bases in between. In nucleotides, the CDR3 is TGTGCCAGCAGCGTATATATTGGCGGGGCCTACGACGAGCAGTACTTC. Amino acid sequence: CASSVYIGGAYDEQYF.

This clonotype was seen only a few times. The chain carries TRBV6-5 and TRBJ2-2; D possibly corresponds to TRBD1 (6 bases). V lost 6 bases and J 0 bases, leaving 17 bases between the germline ends. CDR1 and CDR2 from the germline V gene are MNHEY and SVGAGI. The CDR3 is 17 amino acids. CDR3 amino acids: CASSFHGQLTNTGELFF. The CDR3 DNA sequence: TGTGCCAGCAGCTTCCATGGACAGCTCACGAACACCGGGGAGCTGTTTTTT.

The chain has TRBV6-5 and TRBJ1-6; D might be TRBD1 (5 bases). The V gene lost 4 bases and the J gene lost 0 bases, with 16 bases spanning the gap. CDR3 size: 18 residues. Germline assignment: CDR1 MNHEY and CDR2 SVGAGI. This CDR3 reads CASSLIQEPSSYNSPLHF. The CDR3 DNA sequence: TGTGCCAGCAGTTTAATACAGGAACCGAGCTCCTATAATTCACCCCTCCACTTT.

A few counts support this clonotype. The gene calls are TRBV4-3 and TRBJ1-1, with D perhaps TRBD1 (5 bases). The CDR3 consists of 16 residues. Trimming took 0 bases from V and 6 from J, leaving 17 bases between them. Germline values: CDR1 LGHNA, CDR2 YSLEER. The chain's CDR3 is CASSQDTSGDWAEAFF. CDR3 sequence (DNA): TGCGCCAGCAGCCAAGATACGTCGGGGGACTGGGCTGAAGCTTTCTTT.

This clonotype occurred a few times. The J gene is TRBJ2-3, the V gene TRBV7-8; D might be TRBD2 (6 bases). Germline-derived CDR1 and CDR2 are SGHVS and FQNEAQ. This CDR3 is 16 amino acids long. V was cut by 4 bases and J by 1 base, with 15 bases left in between. The CDR3 spells CASSSQSWGGTDTQYF. Written as DNA, the CDR3 is TGTGCCAGCAGCTCCCAGTCGTGGGGGGGCACAGATACGCAGTATTTT.

The CDR3 coding sequence is TGTGCCAGCAGTGAACGCAGGGGGCGCCGTGAAAAACTGTTTTTT. Translated, it gives CASSERRGRREKLFF. V and J are TRBV25-1 and TRBJ1-4; 8 bases agree with TRBD1. From germline, CDR1 is MGHDK and CDR2 SYGVNS. The CDR3 contains 15 residues. The ends lost 2 bases at V and 7 bases at J; junction bases unmatched: 6. The complete variable domain, with remaining parts taken from reference TRBV25-1 and TRBJ1-4, reads EADIYQTPRYLVIGTGKKITLECSQTMGHDKMYWYQQDPGMELHLIHYSYGVNSTEKGDLSSESTVSRIRTEHFPLTLESARPSHTSQYLCASSERRGRREKLFFGSGTQLSVL.